These T cell receptor beta chains were read from a single sample in a study of blood T cell repertoires in COVID-19. Sequencing was performed with immunoSEQ multiplex PCR; in TCRdb, only in-frame clones are kept and a portion is missing. The table lists roughly 300,000 clones, approximately 84% of them singletons. The sample consisted of PBMCs or T cells enriched from blood (not recorded which). These receptors all come from a young woman who had recovered from COVID-19. Both conserved end residues are part of each CDR3.

j_call	v_call	cdr3_aa
TRBJ2-1	TRBV19	CATQATRGSGIFEFF
TRBJ2-1	TRBV12-3/TRBV12-4	CASSLASLADRFF
TRBJ1-1	TRBV9	CASSVAGGNTEAFF
TRBJ1-1	TRBV2	CASSGFSGGSSEAFF
TRBJ2-1	TRBV5-1	CASSLEQGEVDEQFF
TRBJ1-5	TRBV18	CASSQIPGTVASNQPQHF
TRBJ1-1	TRBV9	CASSVDFTGGNTEAFF
TRBJ2-1	TRBV18	CASSQGTFGTGYNEQFF
TRBJ1-5	TRBV2	CASSSQGNSNQPQHF
TRBJ1-4	TRBV7-9	CASSLTREKLFF
TRBJ1-1	TRBV7-9	CASSLQGARAFF
TRBJ2-3	TRBV9	CASSVVPSDTQYF
TRBJ1-1	TRBV5-4	CASSLYARDTEAFF
TRBJ1-6	TRBV4-1	CASSLRTENSPLHF
TRBJ2-2	TRBV14	CASSSRKQGPTNTGELFF
TRBJ2-5	TRBV7-8	CASSPMTGEYETQYF
TRBJ1-3	TRBV9	CASSSQPDTTRNTIYF
TRBJ1-6	TRBV9	CASSVGGTVTNSPLHF
TRBJ1-1	TRBV10-3	CAISESGTANTEAFF
TRBJ1-1	TRBV5-5	CASSLRGLAEAFF
TRBJ2-5	TRBV7-7	CASSLGTSGGVQETQYF
TRBJ1-1	TRBV5-8	CASSLRLVYSTEAFF
TRBJ1-1	TRBV6-6	CASSPRTSLNTEAFF
TRBJ1-1	TRBV5-1	CASSLRGGDTEAFF
TRBJ2-3	TRBV29-1	CSVAGSGQFTDTQYF
TRBJ2-3	TRBV6-5	CASFSGGAGNTQYF
TRBJ1-1	TRBV13	CASSLAGNTEAFF
TRBJ1-1	TRBV9	CASRASGGRTEAFF
TRBJ1-2	TRBV5-6	CASSLNRGAAGYTF
TRBJ1-1	TRBV5-1	CASSLGGRDTEAFF
TRBJ2-7	TRBV7-9	CASSSRYEQYF
TRBJ2-5	TRBV9	CASSVEPLGADQYF
TRBJ1-1	TRBV9	CASSVATNTEAFF